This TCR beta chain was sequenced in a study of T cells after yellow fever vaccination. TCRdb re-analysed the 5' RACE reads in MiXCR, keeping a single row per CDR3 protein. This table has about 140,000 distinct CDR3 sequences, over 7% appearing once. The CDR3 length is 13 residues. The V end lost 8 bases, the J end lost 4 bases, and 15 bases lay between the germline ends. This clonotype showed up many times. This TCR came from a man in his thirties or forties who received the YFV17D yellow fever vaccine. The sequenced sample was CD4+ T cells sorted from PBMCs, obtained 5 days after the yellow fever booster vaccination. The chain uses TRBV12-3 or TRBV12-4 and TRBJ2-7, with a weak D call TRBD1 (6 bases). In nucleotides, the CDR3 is TGTGCCAGCGCATGGGACATCAGTTACGAGCAGTACTTC. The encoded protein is CASAWDISYEQYF.